Following are 13 T cell receptor beta chains from one sample sequenced in a study of T cells expressing NK-cell markers. TCRdb re-called the 5' RACE reads; one entry per CDR3 protein, DNA not given. This sample contains some 110,000 distinct CDR3 sequences. Sequenced input: blood T cells: a sorted CD56 or NKG2C T cell subset, CD4+ or CD8+ T cells, or bulk PBMC T cells (not recorded which). Every receptor here comes from a woman aged 18 to 75 in good health.

The rearrangement uses TRBV19 and TRBJ2-7; TCRdb indicates TRBD1, and absent DNA this call remains unverified. CDR1 is LNHDA, CDR2 SQIVND, per germline (reference sequence). The length of the CDR3 is 14 residues. This chain's CDR3 is CASTPTVMFYEQYF.

J is TRBJ1-2 and V is TRBV7-2; TCRdb lists TRBD1, though no DNA is available to test this call. Germline CDR1 reads SGHTA; CDR2 reads FQGNSA. The CDR3 has 16 residues. The CDR3 spells CASSSDRFSANYGYTF. Using reference TRBV7-2 and TRBJ1-2 for the parts outside the CDR3, the full variable domain is GAGVSQSPSNKVTEKGKDVELRCDPISGHTALYWYRQSLGQGLEFLIYFQGNSAPDKSGLPSDRFSAERTGGSVSTLTIQRTQQEDSAVYLCASSSDRFSANYGYTFGSGTRLTVV.

The chain carries TRBV20-1 and TRBJ2-3; TCRdb returns TRBD2, unconfirmable since there is no DNA. Looked up from germline, CDR1 is DFQATT and CDR2 is SNEGSKA (reference sequence). The CDR3 consists of 14 residues. The CDR3: CSVGTSGTTDTQYF.

This rearrangement joins TRBV5-5 to TRBJ2-7; with no DNA, the TCRdb D assignment of TRBD1 cannot be verified. This CDR3 has 15 amino acids. The germline CDR1 and CDR2 sequences are SGHKS and YYEKEE (reference sequence). The CDR3 is CASGFGGQGNYEQYF.

This chain links TRBV7-2 with TRBJ2-3. Per germline, CDR1 SGHTA and CDR2 FQGNSA. This CDR3 has 15 amino acids. The CDR3 loop reads CASSLSLGRGDTQYF.

The chain is built from TRBV5-1 and TRBJ2-1; the D call of TRBD1 rests on TCRdb alone, since no DNA is present to check it. The CDR3 has 14 residues. Germline V lookup: CDR1 SGHRS, CDR2 YFSETQ. The CDR3 spells CASSWERQGNEQFF.

The V gene is TRBV7-2, the J gene TRBJ2-1; TCRdb selects TRBD1, and the lack of DNA leaves this call unchecked. Germline lookup yields CDR1 SGHTA and CDR2 FQGNSA. The CDR3 runs to 14 residues. The CDR3 loop reads CASSFDWGTGEQFF.

V is TRBV13 and J is TRBJ2-3; there is no DNA to check the TCRdb D call of TRBD2. Germline V gives CDR1 PRHDT, CDR2 FYEKMQ (reference sequence). This CDR3 contains 18 residues. This CDR3 reads CASSLDLPTSGNADTQYF.

This sequence joins TRBV7-9 and TRBJ2-7; TCRdb designates TRBD2, a call that cannot be tested without DNA. Per germline, CDR1 SEHNR and CDR2 FQNEAQ (reference sequence). This CDR3 is 14 amino acids long. The CDR3: CASTPIARNREQYF.

The J gene is TRBJ1-2, the V gene TRBV6-4; TCRdb's D call of TRBD1 is untestable without DNA. Germline CDR1 reads MRHNA; CDR2 reads SNTAGT. The CDR3 has 15 amino acids. The CDR3 here is CASSDSIETRDGYTF.

The gene calls are TRBV9 and TRBJ2-7; TCRdb returns TRBD1, unconfirmable since there is no DNA. Per germline, CDR1 SGDLS and CDR2 YYNGEE. The CDR3 is 15 amino acids. The CDR3 here is CASSEGRTGPYEQYF.

The rearrangement joins TRBV28 to TRBJ2-1; the TCRdb D gene call, TRBD2, has no DNA to confirm it. The CDR3 has 15 residues. Germline V gene sequence: CDR1 MDHEN, CDR2 SYDVKM. The CDR3 loop reads CASSFSGEAFNEQFF.

This chain uses TRBV16 with TRBJ2-1; TCRdb calls TRBD1, which cannot be checked without DNA. CDR3 length equals 17 residues. Germline assignment: CDR1 KGHSY and CDR2 FQNENV. Here the CDR3 reads CASSQSGRPGIYNEQFF.